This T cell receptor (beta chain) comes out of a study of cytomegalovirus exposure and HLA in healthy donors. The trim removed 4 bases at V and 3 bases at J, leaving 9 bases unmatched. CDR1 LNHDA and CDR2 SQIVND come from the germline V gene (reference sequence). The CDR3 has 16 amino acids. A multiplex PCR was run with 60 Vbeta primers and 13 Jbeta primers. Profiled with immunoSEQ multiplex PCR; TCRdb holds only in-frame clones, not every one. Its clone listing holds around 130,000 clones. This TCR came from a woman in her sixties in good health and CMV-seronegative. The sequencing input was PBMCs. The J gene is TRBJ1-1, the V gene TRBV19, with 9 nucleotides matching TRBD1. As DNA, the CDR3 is TGTGCCAGTAGTAGACCCAGGGGACAGGGAGACACTGAAGCTTTCTTT. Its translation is CASSRPRGQGDTEAFF.